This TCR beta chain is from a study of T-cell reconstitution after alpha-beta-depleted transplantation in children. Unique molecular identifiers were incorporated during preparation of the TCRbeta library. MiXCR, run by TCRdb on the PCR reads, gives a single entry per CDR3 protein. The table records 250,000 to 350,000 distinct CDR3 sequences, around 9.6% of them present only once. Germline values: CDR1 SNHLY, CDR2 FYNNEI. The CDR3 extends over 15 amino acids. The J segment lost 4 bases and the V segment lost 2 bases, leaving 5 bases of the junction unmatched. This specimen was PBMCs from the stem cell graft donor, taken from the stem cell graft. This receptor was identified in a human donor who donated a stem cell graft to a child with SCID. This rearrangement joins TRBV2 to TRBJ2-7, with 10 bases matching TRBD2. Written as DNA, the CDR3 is TGTGCCAGCAGTGAATCTGGACTAGCGGCGTACGAGCAGTACTTC. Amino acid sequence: CASSESGLAAYEQYF.